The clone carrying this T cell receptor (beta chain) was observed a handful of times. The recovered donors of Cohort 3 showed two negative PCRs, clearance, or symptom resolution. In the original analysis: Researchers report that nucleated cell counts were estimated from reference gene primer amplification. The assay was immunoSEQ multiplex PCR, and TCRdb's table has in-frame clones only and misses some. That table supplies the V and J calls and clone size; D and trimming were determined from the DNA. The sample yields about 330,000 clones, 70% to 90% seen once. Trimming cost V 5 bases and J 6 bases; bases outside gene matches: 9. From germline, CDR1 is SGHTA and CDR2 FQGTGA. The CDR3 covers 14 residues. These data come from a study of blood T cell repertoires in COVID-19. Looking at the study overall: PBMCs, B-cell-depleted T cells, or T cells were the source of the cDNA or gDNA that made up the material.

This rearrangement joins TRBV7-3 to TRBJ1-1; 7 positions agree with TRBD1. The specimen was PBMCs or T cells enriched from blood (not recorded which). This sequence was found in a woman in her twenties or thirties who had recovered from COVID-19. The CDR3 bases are TGTGCCAGCAGCCCTGGACAGGTAATCTCTGAAGCTTTCTTT. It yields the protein CASSPGQVISEAFF.